Listed here is a single T cell receptor beta chain. Antigen specificity is unknown. Both CD4+ and CD8+ T cells were separated by sorting PBMCs. This entry comes from a study of CD8+ T cells in alopecia areata. Study observations and caveats: Sharing of TCR sequences between patients (possibly for HLA-related reasons) was less clear than in mice.

V was cut by 3 bases and J by 2 bases, with 13 bases left in between. Germline CDR1 reads PRHDT; CDR2 reads FYEKMQ (reference sequence). CDR3 length equals 15 residues. In each case, RNA was isolated and then reverse transcribed into cDNA as the sequencing template. TCRdb keeps only in-frame clones here, not all; method: immunoSEQ multiplex PCR. Of under 250,000 clones listed, approximately 53% are singletons. The chain uses TRBV13 and TRBJ1-1; the D gene is possibly TRBD1 (6 bases). Sequenced: CD8+ T cells sorted from blood. The origin of this receptor is a human donor in good health. The CDR3 loop is CASSFGTGFNTEAFF. The CDR3 coding sequence is TGTGCCAGCAGCTTCGGCACAGGGTTCAACACTGAAGCTTTCTTT.